This TCR beta chain was recovered during a study of STAT5B mutations in CD4+ large granular lymphocyte leukemia. This CDR3 is built from 14 residues. V was pared by 6 bases and J by 1 base, with 13 bases between. Germline CDR1 and CDR2: SGHDT and YYEEEE. Using immunoSEQ multiplex PCR, the repertoire was profiled, and TCRdb retains in-frame clones only, with some absent. The sample comprises some 41,000 clones, approximately 84% of which are singletons, and approximately 0.32% rests with the top ten. The TCR comes from a human donor in good health. The chain links TRBV5-6 to TRBJ1-1; no clear D gene. Sequenced: CD4+ T cells from blood buffy coats. DNA of the CDR3: TGTGCCAGCACGGCCCCCCCATCGAACACTGAAGCTTTCTTT. It codes for CASTAPPSNTEAFF.